Following are 29 T cell receptor beta chains from one sample sequenced in a study of blood T cells in healthy people across ages. Using a J-beta primer mix together with a sample-barcoded 5' primer, a second PCR was run for roughly 7 to 11 cycles. Each CDR3 protein gets one entry after TCRdb re-called the 5' RACE reads with MiXCR. The data hold roughly 790,000 distinct CDR3 sequences, with 40% to 45% observed a single time. Sequenced input: blood. The receptors come from a woman in her sixties in good health.

This clonotype was counted only a few times. CDR3 bases: TGCAGTGCTCCACCAGGGGCAGGGGAGACCCAGTACTTC. It translates to CSAPPGAGETQYF. The rearrangement joins TRBV20-1 to TRBJ2-5; D perhaps matches TRBD1 (6 bases). Between the trimmed V and J ends, which lost 5 bases and 5 bases, there was a span of 15 bases. This CDR3 has 13 residues. Germline CDR1 and CDR2: DFQATT and SNEGSKA (reference sequence).

The chain combines TRBV9 with TRBJ1-6, with D maybe TRBD1 (5 bases). V dropped 0 bases and J dropped 5 bases, with 6 bases sitting between them. CDR3 length: 14 amino acids. CDR1 and CDR2 (germline): SGDLS, YYNGEE. As DNA, the CDR3 is TGTGCCAGCAGCGTAGGACAGAATAATTCACCCCTCCACTTT. Translated: CASSVGQNNSPLHF.

The table lists this clonotype with a few counts. This chain links TRBV9 with TRBJ2-4; D gene ambiguous. The J call is doubtful: the DNA matches TRBJ2-7 better. Germline V CDR1 and CDR2: SGDLS, YYNGEE. The CDR3 sequence is 11 residues long. The chain's CDR3 is CASSVMSEQYF. As DNA, the CDR3 is TGTGCCAGCAGCGTGATGAGCGAGCAGTACTTC.

This clonotype was seen more than once but under ten times. This rearrangement joins TRBV2 to TRBJ1-1; perhaps TRBD1 as D (6 bases). Germline CDR1 SNHLY, CDR2 FYNNEI. This CDR3 has 14 amino acids. Trimming stripped 4 bases from V and 2 bases from J, with 11 bases between. This CDR3 is CASSGGRGNTEAFF. The CDR3 nucleotides are TGTGCCAGCAGTGGTGGCAGGGGTAACACTGAAGCTTTCTTT.

This clonotype occurred a few times. This may come from a read error, since a much larger clone is one base off. The chain combines TRBV11-2 with TRBJ2-1, with no clear D. The CDR3 is made up of 14 amino acids. Germline CDR1 is SGHAT and CDR2 is FQNNGV. The CDR3 DNA sequence: TGTGCCAGCAGCGTAGATCGGTATGCCAATGAGCAGTTCTTC. Protein sequence: CASSVDRYANEQFF.

As for this clonotype: This may be a read error, as it is one base from a much larger clone. The rearrangement joins TRBV29-1 to TRBJ2-6, with D maybe TRBD1 (6 bases). V lost 0 bases and J 0 bases, leaving 12 bases between the germline ends. CDR3 length: 17 amino acids. Germline V gives CDR1 SQVTM, CDR2 ANQGSEA. The CDR3 DNA follows: TGCAGCGTTGAAGAGTGGACAGCGGTCTCTGGGGCCAACGTCCTGACTTTC. Translation: CSVEEWTAVSGANVLTF.

As concerns this clonotype: It may be a read error: a sequence one base away is much more abundant. This chain connects TRBV29-1 to TRBJ1-2, with D possibly being TRBD1 (5 bases). Between the trimmed V and J ends, which lost 4 bases and 5 bases, there was a span of 11 bases. This CDR3 is 12 amino acids long. CDR1 is SQVTM and CDR2 is ANQGSEA in the germline V gene. CDR3 DNA sequence: TGCAGCGTTGGGGGGGATTCATATGGCTACACCTTC. Its translation is CSVGGDSYGYTF. The whole variable domain, filled in from reference TRBV29-1 and TRBJ1-2, reads SAVISQKPSRDICQRGTSLTIQCQVDSQVTMMFWYRQQPGQSLTLIATANQGSEATYESGFVIDKFPISRPNLTFSTLTVSNMSPEDSSIYLCSVGGDSYGYTFGSGTRLTVV.

This clonotype was picked up a small number of times. The J gene is TRBJ1-6, the V gene TRBV3-1; 7 positions agree with TRBD1. Per germline, CDR1 LGHDT and CDR2 YNNKEL (reference sequence). Trimming cost V 4 bases and J 7 bases; bases outside gene matches: 4. The CDR3 loop spans 14 amino acids. The CDR3 sequence: CASSPGQVNSPLHF. DNA for the CDR3: TGTGCCAGCAGCCCCGGACAGGTCAATTCACCCCTCCACTTT.

Comments on this clonotype: A much more abundant neighbour one base away suggests this may be a read error. The chain links TRBV7-2 to TRBJ2-1; TRBD1 or TRBD2 may be the D gene (6 bases each). The CDR3 length is 17 residues. V gave up 5 bases and J gave up 0 bases, with 17 bases separating them. The germline V gene encodes CDR1 SGHTA and CDR2 FQGNSA. CDR3 loop: CASSPYPGALSYNEQFF. The DNA for the CDR3 is TGTGCCAGCAGCCCCTACCCGGGGGCCCTCTCCTACAATGAGCAGTTCTTC.

The chain is built from TRBV7-9 and TRBJ2-1, with 10 nucleotides matching TRBD2. This CDR3 has 16 amino acids. V lost 5 bases and J lost 7; bases outside the gene matches: 11. Per the germline V gene, CDR1 is SEHNR and CDR2 is FQNEAQ (reference sequence). CDR3: CASSQSGTSDSNEQFF. In nucleotides, the CDR3 is TGTGCCAGCAGCCAGTCGGGGACTAGCGATTCGAATGAGCAGTTCTTC.

This clonotype was detected ten times or more. The rearrangement joins TRBV29-1 to TRBJ2-5; possible D gene TRBD2, 6 bases. Trimming left V 7 bases short and J 0 bases short, with 12 bases between. CDR3 length: 13 amino acids. Per the germline V gene, CDR1 is SQVTM and CDR2 is ANQGSEA. As DNA, the CDR3 is TGCAGCGCCCGCGGAGGGTACCAAGAGACCCAGTACTTC. Its protein product is CSARGGYQETQYF. Looking up the rest from reference TRBV29-1 and TRBJ2-5 gives the full variable domain: SAVISQKPSRDICQRGTSLTIQCQVDSQVTMMFWYRQQPGQSLTLIATANQGSEATYESGFVIDKFPISRPNLTFSTLTVSNMSPEDSSIYLCSARGGYQETQYFGPGTRLLVL.

This clonotype has at least ten counts. The V and J genes are TRBV5-1 and TRBJ2-7, with 9 bases identical to TRBD1. Germline V gives CDR1 SGHRS, CDR2 YFSETQ. Germline trimming cut 4 bases from V and 4 bases from J; bases unmatched to any gene: 9. CDR3 length: 15 residues. The CDR3 region is CASSPPPGQGYEQYF. The CDR3 DNA reads as TGCGCCAGCAGCCCGCCACCGGGACAGGGATACGAGCAGTACTTC.

The V call is TRBV27, the J call TRBJ1-6; D may be TRBD1 (5 bases). Trimming pared 3 bases from V and 10 bases from J, leaving 19 bases between. CDR3 length equals 16 residues. The germline CDR1 and CDR2 sequences are MNHEY and SMNVEV (reference sequence). In DNA form, the CDR3 reads TGTGCCAGCAGTTTCGGAGGGGATAAGGCTGGATCACCCCTCCACTTT. Encoded protein: CASSFGGDKAGSPLHF.

Comment on this clonotype: Given a much more abundant clone one base away, this may be a read error. The chain couples TRBV14 to TRBJ2-3; 7 bases fit TRBD2. The CDR3 has 16 residues. Germline CDR1 reads SGHDN; CDR2 reads FVKESK. V shed 3 bases, J shed 10 bases, and the junction held 16 bases outside the gene matches. The CDR3 nucleotides are TGTGCCAGCAGCCAGTATGAGGCGCGGTCTAGCGGAGCGCAGTATTTT. It encodes CASSQYEARSSGAQYF.

The chain's CDR3 is CASSFPRPLTWGGGNTIYF. The CDR3, as DNA: TGTGCCAGCAGCTTCCCCCGCCCTCTCACTTGGGGTGGTGGAAACACCATATATTTT. The V and J genes are TRBV5-5 and TRBJ1-3; the D is unclear. The CDR3 totals 19 residues. In germline, CDR1 is SGHKS, CDR2 YYEKEE (reference sequence). Trimming stripped 2 bases from V and 3 bases from J, with 24 bases between.

This clonotype was observed many times. This rearrangement joins TRBV6-4 to TRBJ2-1, with TRBD2 identical over 11 bases. Germline-derived CDR1 and CDR2 are MRHNA and SNTAGT. Losses at the gene ends were 4 bases for V and 5 bases for J; bases not matched to a gene: 4. The CDR3 covers 15 residues. CDR3 bases: TGTGCCAGCAGTGCTGGGACTAGCGGAGACAATGAGCAGTTCTTC. Translating gives CASSAGTSGDNEQFF.

V and J are TRBV24-1 and TRBJ2-3, with 9 bases lining up with TRBD2. CDR1 KGHDR and CDR2 SFDVKD come from the germline V gene. The CDR3 is made up of 15 amino acids. The V gene end was trimmed by 5 bases and the J gene end by 0 bases; junction bases not matched to a gene: 2. Here the CDR3 reads CATSALAGSTDTQYF. The CDR3, as DNA: TGTGCCACCAGTGCTCTAGCGGGGAGCACAGATACGCAGTATTTT.

J is TRBJ2-5 and V is TRBV5-1; D remains unclear. Near its end, the DNA agrees better with TRBJ2-7, so the J call may be wrong. The CDR3 is made up of 15 amino acids. Germline CDR1 reads SGHRS; CDR2 reads YFSETQ. CDR3 residues: CASSTAPFPSYEQYF. The CDR3 region has the DNA TGCGCCAGCAGCACCGCACCGTTCCCTTCCTACGAGCAGTACTTC.

This sequence joins TRBV7-2 and TRBJ2-5, with a possible D match to TRBD2 (5 bases). Germline values: CDR1 SGHTA, CDR2 FQGNSA. The V end lost 5 bases, the J end lost 2 bases, and 21 bases lay between the germline ends. CDR3 length equals 17 residues. The CDR3 DNA reads TGTGCCAGCAGCCCCATGACGGACTGGACGGCACAAGAGACCCAGTACTTC. Protein sequence: CASSPMTDWTAQETQYF.

This clonotype was counted only a few times. The rearrangement joins TRBV18 to TRBJ1-1; D call uncertain. Germline CDR1 and CDR2: KGHSH and LQKENI. Trimming took 7 bases from V and 4 from J, leaving 16 bases between them. CDR3 size: 14 residues. This chain's CDR3 is CASFPSGVSTEAFF. Written as DNA, the CDR3 is TGTGCCAGCTTCCCGAGTGGGGTGAGCACTGAAGCTTTCTTT.

A few counts support this clonotype. V gene TRBV4-2 combines with J gene TRBJ2-1; 11 positions match TRBD2. The J call may be mistaken, given a closer DNA end match to TRBJ2-7. In germline, CDR1 is LGHNA, CDR2 YNFKEQ. The CDR3 spans 18 residues. The DNA for the CDR3 is TGTGCCAGCAGCCAAGATCAACTAGCGGGAGTACGGTACAATGAGCAGTACTTC. Protein product: CASSQDQLAGVRYNEQYF.

J is TRBJ2-7 and V is TRBV28; possibly TRBD1 or TRBD2 for D (5 bases each). This CDR3 spans 13 amino acids. V lost 5 bases and J 9 bases, leaving 17 bases between the germline ends. Germline assignment: CDR1 MDHEN and CDR2 SYDVKM. CDR3 DNA sequence: TGTGCCAGCAGTGGGGACCGGGGTCACGGGCAGTACTTC. This gives the protein CASSGDRGHGQYF.

The chain joins TRBV20-1 to TRBJ1-5; TRBD1 matches 7 bases. Trimming cost V 5 bases and J 0 bases; bases outside gene matches: 10. The length of the CDR3 is 16 residues. CDR1 and CDR2 (germline): DFQATT, SNEGSKA (reference sequence). The CDR3 protein is CSAQTGSGGSNQPQHF. The CDR3 nucleotides read TGCAGTGCTCAGACAGGGTCGGGGGGTAGCAATCAGCCCCAGCATTTT.

The gene calls are TRBV3-1 and TRBJ2-5; a possible D gene is TRBD2 (7 bases). The V end lost 3 bases, the J end lost 5 bases, and 19 bases lay between the germline ends. The CDR3 runs 16 residues. Germline lookup yields CDR1 LGHDT and CDR2 YNNKEL (reference sequence). The CDR3 here is CASSQQESGGLETQYF. The CDR3 nucleotides read TGTGCCAGCAGCCAGCAAGAATCGGGGGGCCTGGAGACCCAGTACTTC.

This clonotype has only a few counts. CDR3 residues: CASSLDSANTGELFF. In nucleotides, the CDR3 is TGTGCCAGCAGCTTAGACAGCGCGAACACCGGGGAGCTGTTTTTT. The J gene is TRBJ2-2, the V gene TRBV5-5; D perhaps matches TRBD1 (5 bases). The V gene's germline CDR1 is SGHKS and CDR2 YYEKEE (reference sequence). Between the trimmed V and J ends, which lost 2 bases and 0 bases, there was a span of 8 bases. The CDR3 is 15 amino acids.

The V gene is TRBV3-1, the J gene TRBJ1-1; 9 bases agree with TRBD1. The CDR3 is 15 amino acids. V dropped 5 bases and J dropped 6; count of bases not matched to a gene: 10. Germline CDR1 and CDR2: LGHDT and YNNKEL (reference sequence). CDR3 DNA: TGTGCCAGCAGCTCGGACAGGGGACGGTACGCTGAAGCTTTCTTT. Its protein product is CASSSDRGRYAEAFF.

The V call is TRBV30, the J call TRBJ2-5; 15 nucleotides agree with TRBD2. This CDR3 comprises 17 residues. V lost 2 bases to trimming and J lost 5 bases; unmatched junction nucleotides: 9. Germline CDR1 is GTSNPN and CDR2 is SVGIG (reference sequence). CDR3 protein: CAWSIRGLAGGSETQYF. As DNA, the CDR3 is TGTGCCTGGAGTATCCGGGGACTAGCGGGAGGTTCGGAGACCCAGTACTTC.

This clonotype showed up just a few times. The gene calls are TRBV4-2 and TRBJ2-3; 11 bases match TRBD2. Per the germline V gene, CDR1 is LGHNA and CDR2 is YNFKEQ. This CDR3 region has 15 residues. J lost 6 bases, V lost 0 bases, and 2 bases had no gene match. The CDR3 reads CASSQDRTSGDTQYF. The CDR3 bases are TGTGCCAGCAGCCAAGATAGGACTAGCGGGGATACGCAGTATTTT.

The chain recombines TRBV29-1 with TRBJ1-1; D not resolved. The germline V gene encodes CDR1 SQVTM and CDR2 ANQGSEA. Deletions cut 7 bases from V and 0 bases from J, with 6 bases between. The CDR3 contains 11 residues. The CDR3 DNA reads as TGCAGCGATCAGATGAACACTGAAGCTTTCTTT. This codes for CSDQMNTEAFF. Variable domain in full (rest from reference TRBV29-1 and TRBJ1-1): SAVISQKPSRDICQRGTSLTIQCQVDSQVTMMFWYRQQPGQSLTLIATANQGSEATYESGFVIDKFPISRPNLTFSTLTVSNMSPEDSSIYLCSDQMNTEAFFGQGTRLTVV.